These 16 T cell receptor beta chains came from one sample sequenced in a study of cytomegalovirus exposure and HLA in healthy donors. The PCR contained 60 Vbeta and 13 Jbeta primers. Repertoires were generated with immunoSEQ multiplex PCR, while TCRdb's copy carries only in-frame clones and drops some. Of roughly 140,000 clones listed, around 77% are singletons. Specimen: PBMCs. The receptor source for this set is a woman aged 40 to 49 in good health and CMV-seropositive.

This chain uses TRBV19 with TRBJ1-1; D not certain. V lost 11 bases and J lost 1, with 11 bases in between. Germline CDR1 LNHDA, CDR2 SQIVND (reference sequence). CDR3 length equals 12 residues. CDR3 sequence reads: CAPTRGNTEAFF. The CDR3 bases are TGTGCCCCCACCCGGGGGAACACTGAAGCTTTCTTT.

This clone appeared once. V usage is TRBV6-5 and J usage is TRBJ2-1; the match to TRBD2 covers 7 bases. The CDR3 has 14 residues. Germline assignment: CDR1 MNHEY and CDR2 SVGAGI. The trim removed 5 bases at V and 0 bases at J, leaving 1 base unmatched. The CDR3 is CASSRGGSYNEQFF. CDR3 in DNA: TGTGCCAGCAGTCGCGGGGGCTCCTACAATGAGCAGTTCTTC.

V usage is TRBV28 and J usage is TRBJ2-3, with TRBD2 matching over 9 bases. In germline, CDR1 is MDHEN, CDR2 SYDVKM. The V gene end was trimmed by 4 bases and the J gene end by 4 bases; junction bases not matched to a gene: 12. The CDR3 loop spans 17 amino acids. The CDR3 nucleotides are TGTGCCAGCAGTTCGGTTGGCGGGGGGGCCAGGCCAGATACGCAGTATTTT. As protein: CASSSVGGGARPDTQYF.

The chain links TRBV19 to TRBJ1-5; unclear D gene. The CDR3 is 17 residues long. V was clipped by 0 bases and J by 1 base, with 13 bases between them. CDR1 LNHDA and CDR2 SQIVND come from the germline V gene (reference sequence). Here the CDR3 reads CASSIDLAIRSNQPQHF. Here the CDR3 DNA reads TGTGCCAGTAGTATAGACCTGGCAATCAGGAGCAATCAGCCCCAGCATTTT.

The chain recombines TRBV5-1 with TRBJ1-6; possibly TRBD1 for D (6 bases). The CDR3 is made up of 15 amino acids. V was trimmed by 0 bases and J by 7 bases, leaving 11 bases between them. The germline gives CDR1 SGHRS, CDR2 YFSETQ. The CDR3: CASSLAGQTNSPLHF. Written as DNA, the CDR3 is TGCGCCAGCAGCTTGGCCGGACAGACCAATTCACCCCTCCACTTT.

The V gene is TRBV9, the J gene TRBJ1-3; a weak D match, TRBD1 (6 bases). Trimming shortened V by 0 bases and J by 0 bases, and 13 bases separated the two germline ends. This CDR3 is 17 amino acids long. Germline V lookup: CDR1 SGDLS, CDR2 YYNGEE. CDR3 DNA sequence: TGTGCCAGCAGCGTAGGGGACAATCTGAGCTCTGGAAACACCATATATTTT. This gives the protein CASSVGDNLSSGNTIYF.

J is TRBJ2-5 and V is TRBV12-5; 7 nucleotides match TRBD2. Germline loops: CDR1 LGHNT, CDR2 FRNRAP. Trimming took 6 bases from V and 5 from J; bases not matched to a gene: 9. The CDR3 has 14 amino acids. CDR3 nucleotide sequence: TGTGCTAGTGGCACGATCGGGGGGTCGGAGACCCAGTACTTC. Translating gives CASGTIGGSETQYF. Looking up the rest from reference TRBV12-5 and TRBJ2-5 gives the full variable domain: DARVTQTPRHKVTEMGQEVTMRCQPILGHNTVFWYRQTMMQGLELLAYFRNRAPLDDSGMPKDRFSAEMPDATLATLKIQPSEPRDSAVYFCASGTIGGSETQYFGPGTRLLVL.

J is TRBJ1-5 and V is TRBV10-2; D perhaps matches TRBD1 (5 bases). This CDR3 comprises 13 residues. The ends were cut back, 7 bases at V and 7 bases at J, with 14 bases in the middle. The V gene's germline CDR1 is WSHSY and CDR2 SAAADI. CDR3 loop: CASTRGEGQPQHF. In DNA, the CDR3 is TGCGCCAGCACTCGGGGGGAAGGGCAGCCCCAGCATTTT.

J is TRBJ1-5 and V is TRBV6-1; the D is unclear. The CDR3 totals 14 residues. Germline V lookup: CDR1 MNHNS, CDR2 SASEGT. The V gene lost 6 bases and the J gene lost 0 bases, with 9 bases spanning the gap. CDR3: CASRNVYSNQPQHF. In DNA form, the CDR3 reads TGTGCCAGCAGAAATGTGTATAGCAATCAGCCCCAGCATTTT.

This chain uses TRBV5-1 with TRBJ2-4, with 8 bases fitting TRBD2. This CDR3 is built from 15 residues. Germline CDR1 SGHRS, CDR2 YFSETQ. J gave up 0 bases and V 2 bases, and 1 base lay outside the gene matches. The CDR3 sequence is CASSFGGVAKNIQYF. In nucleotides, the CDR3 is TGCGCCAGCAGCTTCGGGGGGGTAGCCAAAAACATTCAGTACTTC.

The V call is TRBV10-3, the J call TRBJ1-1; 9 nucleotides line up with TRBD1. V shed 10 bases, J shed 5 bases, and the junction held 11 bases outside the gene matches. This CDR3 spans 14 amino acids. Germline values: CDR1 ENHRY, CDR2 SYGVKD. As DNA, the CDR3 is TGTGCCACCCTAAAACAGGGGGCGGGTACTGAAGCTTTCTTT. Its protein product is CATLKQGAGTEAFF.

CDR3 DNA sequence: TGCGCCAGCAGCCAAGGGCCGGGGAGTCAAGAGACCCAGTACTTC. Its translation: CASSQGPGSQETQYF. This chain uses TRBV4-1 with TRBJ2-5, with D tentatively TRBD2 (5 bases). The CDR3 runs 15 residues. V dropped 1 base and J dropped 2 bases, with 11 bases sitting between them. CDR1 is MGHRA, CDR2 YSYEKL, per germline.

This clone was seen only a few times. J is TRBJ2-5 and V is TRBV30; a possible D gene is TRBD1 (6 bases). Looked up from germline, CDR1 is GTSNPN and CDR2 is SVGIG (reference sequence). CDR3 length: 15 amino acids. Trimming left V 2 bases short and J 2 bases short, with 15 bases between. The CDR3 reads CAWSQQGALQETQYF. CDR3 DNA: TGTGCCTGGAGTCAACAGGGCGCCCTACAAGAGACCCAGTACTTC.

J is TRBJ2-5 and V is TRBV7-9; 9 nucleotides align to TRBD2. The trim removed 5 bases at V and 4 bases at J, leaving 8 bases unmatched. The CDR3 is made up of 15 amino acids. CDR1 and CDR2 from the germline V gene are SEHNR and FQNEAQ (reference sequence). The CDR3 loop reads CASSDEAGGPETQYF. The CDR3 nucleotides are TGTGCCAGCAGCGACGAGGCGGGGGGGCCAGAGACCCAGTACTTC.

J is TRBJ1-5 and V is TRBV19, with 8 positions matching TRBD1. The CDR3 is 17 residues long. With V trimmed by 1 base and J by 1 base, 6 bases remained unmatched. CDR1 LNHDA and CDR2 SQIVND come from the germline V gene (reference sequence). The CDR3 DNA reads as TGTGCCAGTAGTATAGTCCCAGGGGGCGGGAGCAATCAGCCCCAGCATTTT. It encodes CASSIVPGGGSNQPQHF.

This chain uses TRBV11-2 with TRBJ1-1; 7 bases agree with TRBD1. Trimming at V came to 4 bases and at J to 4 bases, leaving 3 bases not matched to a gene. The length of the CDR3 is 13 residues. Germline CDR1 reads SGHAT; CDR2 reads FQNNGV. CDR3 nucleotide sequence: TGTGCCAGCAGCTCGACAGGGACCACTGAAGCTTTCTTT. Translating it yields CASSSTGTTEAFF.